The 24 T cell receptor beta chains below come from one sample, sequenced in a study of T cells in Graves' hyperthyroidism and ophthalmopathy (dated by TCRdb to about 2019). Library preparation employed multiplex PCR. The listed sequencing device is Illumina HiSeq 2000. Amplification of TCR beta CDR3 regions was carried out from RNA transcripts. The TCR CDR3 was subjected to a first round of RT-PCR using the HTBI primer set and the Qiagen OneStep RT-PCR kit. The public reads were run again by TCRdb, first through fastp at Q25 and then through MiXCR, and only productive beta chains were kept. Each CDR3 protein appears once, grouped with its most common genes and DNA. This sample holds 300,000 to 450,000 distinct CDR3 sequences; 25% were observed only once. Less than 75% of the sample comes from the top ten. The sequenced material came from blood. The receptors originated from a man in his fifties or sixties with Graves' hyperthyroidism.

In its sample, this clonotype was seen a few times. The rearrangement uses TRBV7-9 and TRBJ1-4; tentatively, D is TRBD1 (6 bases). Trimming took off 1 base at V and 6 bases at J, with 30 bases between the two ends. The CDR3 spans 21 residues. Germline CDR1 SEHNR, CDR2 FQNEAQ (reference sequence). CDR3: CASSLVRRTDPYIFNHEKLFF. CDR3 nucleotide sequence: TGTGCCAGCAGCTTAGTGCGTCGGACAGATCCCTACATCTTCAATCATGAAAAACTGTTTTTT.

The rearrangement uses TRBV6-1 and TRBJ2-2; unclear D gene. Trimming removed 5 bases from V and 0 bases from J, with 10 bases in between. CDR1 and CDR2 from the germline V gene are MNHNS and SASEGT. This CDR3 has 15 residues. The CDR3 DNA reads TGTGCCAGCAGTAGGGTTCGGGCGAACACCGGGGAGCTGTTTTTT. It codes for CASSRVRANTGELFF.

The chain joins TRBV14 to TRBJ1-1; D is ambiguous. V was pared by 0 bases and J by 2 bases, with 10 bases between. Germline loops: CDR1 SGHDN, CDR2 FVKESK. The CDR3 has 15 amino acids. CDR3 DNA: TGTGCCAGCAGCCAAGATTATTGGGGAAACACTGAAGCTTTCTTT. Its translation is CASSQDYWGNTEAFF.

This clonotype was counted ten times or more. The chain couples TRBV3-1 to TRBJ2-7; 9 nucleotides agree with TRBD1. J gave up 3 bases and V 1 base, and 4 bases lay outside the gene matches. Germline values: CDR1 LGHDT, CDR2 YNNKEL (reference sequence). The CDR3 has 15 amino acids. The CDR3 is CASSQAPGQGYEQYF. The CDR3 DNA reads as TGTGCCAGCAGCCAAGCCCCGGGACAGGGCTACGAGCAGTACTTC.

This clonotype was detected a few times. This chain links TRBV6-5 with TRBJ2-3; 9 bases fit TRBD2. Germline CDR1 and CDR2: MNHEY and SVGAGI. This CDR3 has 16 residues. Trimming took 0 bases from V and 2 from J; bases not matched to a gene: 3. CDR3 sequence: CASSYSTSGITDTQYF. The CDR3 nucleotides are TGTGCCAGCAGTTACTCGACTAGCGGAATCACAGATACGCAGTATTTT.

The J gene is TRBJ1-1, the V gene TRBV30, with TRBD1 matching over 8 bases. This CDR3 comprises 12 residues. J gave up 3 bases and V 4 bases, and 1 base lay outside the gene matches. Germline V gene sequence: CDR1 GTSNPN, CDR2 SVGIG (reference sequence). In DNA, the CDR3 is TGTGCCTGGATGGACAGGGACACTGAAGCTTTCTTT. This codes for CAWMDRDTEAFF.

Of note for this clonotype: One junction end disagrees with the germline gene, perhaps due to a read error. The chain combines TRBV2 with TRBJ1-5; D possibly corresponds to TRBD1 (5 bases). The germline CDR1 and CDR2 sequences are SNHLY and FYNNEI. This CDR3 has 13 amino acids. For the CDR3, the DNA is TGTGCCACCAGTGCACAGGGCAATCAGCCCCAGCATTTT. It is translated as CATSAQGNQPQHF.

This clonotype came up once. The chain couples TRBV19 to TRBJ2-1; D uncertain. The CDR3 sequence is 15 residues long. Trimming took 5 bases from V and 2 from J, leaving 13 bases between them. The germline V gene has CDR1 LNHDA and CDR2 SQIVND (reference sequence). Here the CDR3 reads CASSASTLAYNEQFF. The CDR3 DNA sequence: TGTGCCAGTAGTGCGTCCACTCTAGCCTACAATGAGCAGTTCTTC.

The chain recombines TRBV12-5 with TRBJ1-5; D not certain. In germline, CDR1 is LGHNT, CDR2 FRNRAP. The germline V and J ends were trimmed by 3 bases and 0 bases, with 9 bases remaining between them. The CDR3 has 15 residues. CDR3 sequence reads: CASGLRGNSNQPQHF. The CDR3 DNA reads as TGTGCTAGTGGTTTACGGGGTAATAGCAATCAGCCCCAGCATTTT.

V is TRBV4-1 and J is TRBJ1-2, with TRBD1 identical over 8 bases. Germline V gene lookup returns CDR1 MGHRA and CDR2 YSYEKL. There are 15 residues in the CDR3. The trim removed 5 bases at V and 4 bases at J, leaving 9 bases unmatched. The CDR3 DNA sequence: TGCGCCAGCAGCGTAAGGGACAGGACGTCCTATGGCTACACCTTC. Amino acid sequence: CASSVRDRTSYGYTF.

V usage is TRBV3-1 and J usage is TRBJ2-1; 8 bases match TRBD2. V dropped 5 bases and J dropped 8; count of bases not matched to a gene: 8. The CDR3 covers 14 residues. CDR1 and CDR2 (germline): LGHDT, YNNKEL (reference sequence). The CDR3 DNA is TGTGCCAGCAGCAAGGGACTAGAGGTTGATGAGCAGTTCTTC. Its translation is CASSKGLEVDEQFF.

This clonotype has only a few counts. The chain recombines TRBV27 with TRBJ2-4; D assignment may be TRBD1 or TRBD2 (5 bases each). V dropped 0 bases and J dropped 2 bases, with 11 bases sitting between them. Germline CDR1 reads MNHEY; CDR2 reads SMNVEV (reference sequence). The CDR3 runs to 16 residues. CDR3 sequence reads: CASSLSGGVSKNIQYF. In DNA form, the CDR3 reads TGTGCCAGCAGTTTATCTGGGGGAGTTTCCAAAAACATTCAGTACTTC.

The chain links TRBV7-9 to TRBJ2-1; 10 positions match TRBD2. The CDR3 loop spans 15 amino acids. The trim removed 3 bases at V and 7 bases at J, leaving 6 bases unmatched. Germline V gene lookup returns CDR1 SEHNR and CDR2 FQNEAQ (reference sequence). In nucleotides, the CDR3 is TGTGCCAGCAGCTTTGCACTAGCGGGATTGAATGAGCAGTTCTTC. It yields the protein CASSFALAGLNEQFF.

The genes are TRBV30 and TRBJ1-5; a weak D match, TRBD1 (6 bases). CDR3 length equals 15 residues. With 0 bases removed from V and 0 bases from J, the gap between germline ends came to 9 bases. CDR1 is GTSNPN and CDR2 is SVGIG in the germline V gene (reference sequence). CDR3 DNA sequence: TGTGCCTGGAGTGTTGGGGGGGCTAGCAATCAGCCCCAGCATTTT. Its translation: CAWSVGGASNQPQHF.

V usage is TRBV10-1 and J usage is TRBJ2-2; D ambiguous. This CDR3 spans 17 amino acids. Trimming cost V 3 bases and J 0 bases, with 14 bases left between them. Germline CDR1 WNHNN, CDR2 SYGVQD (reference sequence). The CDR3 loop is CASSDGPAPPNTGELFF. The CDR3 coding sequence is TGCGCCAGCAGTGACGGTCCCGCTCCCCCGAACACCGGGGAGCTGTTTTTT.

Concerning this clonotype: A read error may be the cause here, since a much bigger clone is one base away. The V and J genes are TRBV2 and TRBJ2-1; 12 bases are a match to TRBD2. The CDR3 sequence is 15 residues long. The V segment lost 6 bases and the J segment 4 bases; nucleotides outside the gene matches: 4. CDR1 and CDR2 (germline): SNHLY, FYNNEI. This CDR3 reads CASRRTSGKYNEQFF. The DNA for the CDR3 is TGTGCCAGCAGGAGGACTAGCGGGAAATACAATGAGCAGTTCTTC.

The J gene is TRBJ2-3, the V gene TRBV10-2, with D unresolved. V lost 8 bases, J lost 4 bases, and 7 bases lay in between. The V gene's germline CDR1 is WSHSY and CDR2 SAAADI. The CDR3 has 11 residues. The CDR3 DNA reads TGCGCCAGCCGGCAGTCAGATACGCAGTATTTT. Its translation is CASRQSDTQYF.

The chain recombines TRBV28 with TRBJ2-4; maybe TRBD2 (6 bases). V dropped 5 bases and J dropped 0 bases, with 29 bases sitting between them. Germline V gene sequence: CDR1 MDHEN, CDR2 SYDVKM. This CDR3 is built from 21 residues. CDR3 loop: CASSPQVGGGGSGLAKNIQYF. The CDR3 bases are TGTGCCAGCAGTCCCCAAGTGGGTGGTGGAGGGTCGGGACTAGCCAAAAACATTCAGTACTTC.

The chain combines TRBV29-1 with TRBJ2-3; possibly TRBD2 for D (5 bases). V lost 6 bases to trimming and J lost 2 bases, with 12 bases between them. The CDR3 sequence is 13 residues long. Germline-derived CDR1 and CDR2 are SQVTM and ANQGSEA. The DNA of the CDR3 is TGCAGCGTCCCGGGAAGGGCCACAGATACGCAGTATTTT. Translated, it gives CSVPGRATDTQYF.

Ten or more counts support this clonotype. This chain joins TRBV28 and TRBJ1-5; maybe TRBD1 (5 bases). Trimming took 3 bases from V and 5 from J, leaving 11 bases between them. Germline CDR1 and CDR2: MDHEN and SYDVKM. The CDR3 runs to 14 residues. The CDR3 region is CASSFAGFDQPQHF. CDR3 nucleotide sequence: TGTGCCAGCAGTTTCGCAGGGTTCGATCAGCCCCAGCATTTT.

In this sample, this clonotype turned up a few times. DNA for the CDR3: TGTGCCTGGAACGGGGATCGAGGAGATACGCAGTATTTT. It specifies CAWNGDRGDTQYF. The rearrangement links TRBV30 to TRBJ2-3; maybe TRBD2 (5 bases). Trimming removed 4 bases from V and 5 bases from J, with 13 bases in between. Germline V gene sequence: CDR1 GTSNPN, CDR2 SVGIG (reference sequence). CDR3 length equals 13 residues.

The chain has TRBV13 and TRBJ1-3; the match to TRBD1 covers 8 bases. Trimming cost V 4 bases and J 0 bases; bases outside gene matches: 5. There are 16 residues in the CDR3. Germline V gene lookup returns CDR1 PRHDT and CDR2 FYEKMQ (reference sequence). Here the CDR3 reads CASSSGQASSGNTIYF. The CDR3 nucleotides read TGTGCCAGCAGCTCGGGACAGGCGAGCTCTGGAAACACCATATATTTT. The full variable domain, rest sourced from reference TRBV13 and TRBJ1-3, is AAGVIQSPRHLIKEKRETATLKCYPIPRHDTVYWYQQGPGQDPQFLISFYEKMQSDKGSIPDRFSAQQFSDYHSELNMSSLELGDSALYFCASSSGQASSGNTIYFGEGSWLTVV.

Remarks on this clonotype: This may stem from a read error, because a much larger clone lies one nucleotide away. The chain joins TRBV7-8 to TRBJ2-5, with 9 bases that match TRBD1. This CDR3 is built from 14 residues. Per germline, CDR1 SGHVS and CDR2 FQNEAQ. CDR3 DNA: TGTACCAGCAGCTCCCGCGGGACAGGGGAGACCCAGTACTTC. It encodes CTSSSRGTGETQYF.

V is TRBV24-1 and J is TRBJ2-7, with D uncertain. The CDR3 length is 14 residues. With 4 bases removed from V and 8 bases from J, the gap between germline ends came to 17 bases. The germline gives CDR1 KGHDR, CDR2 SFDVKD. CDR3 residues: CATSEDSTTRKQYF. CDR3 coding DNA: TGTGCCACCAGTGAAGATTCTACCACGCGGAAGCAGTACTTC.